These 23 T cell receptor beta chains came from one sample sequenced in a study of blood T cell repertoires in COVID-19. Generated by immunoSEQ multiplex PCR, the TCRdb table keeps only in-frame clones and is missing some. The repertoire has 250,000 or so clones, around 88% of them found once; the top ten carry roughly 12%. Sequencing was performed on peripheral blood. Receptors were obtained from an elderly man with acute or convalescent COVID-19.

J is TRBJ1-1 and V is TRBV7-6; 7 bases match TRBD1. Trimming took 2 bases from V and 3 from J; bases not matched to a gene: 3. Per the germline V gene, CDR1 is SGHVS and CDR2 is FNYEAQ. The CDR3 is 14 amino acids. The CDR3 DNA is TGTGCCAGCAGCTTAACAGGGGTAGACACTGAAGCTTTCTTT. It specifies CASSLTGVDTEAFF.

This clone appeared a single time. Other nucleotide sequences in the sample specify the same CDR3. The CDR3: CASSLSRGLNTEAFF. The CDR3 DNA follows: TGTGCCAGCTCACTCTCCCGAGGGTTGAACACTGAAGCTTTCTTT. V gene TRBV18 combines with J gene TRBJ1-1; no reliable D call. Deletions cut 4 bases from V and 0 bases from J, with 12 bases between. The CDR3 consists of 15 residues. The germline V gene has CDR1 KGHSH and CDR2 LQKENI.

V usage is TRBV7-9 and J usage is TRBJ2-7, with 14 positions matching TRBD2. V lost 6 bases to trimming and J lost 7 bases; unmatched junction nucleotides: 5. This CDR3 region has 14 residues. Germline V gene data show CDR1 as SEHNR and CDR2 as FQNEAQ (reference sequence). CDR3 DNA sequence: TGTGCCAGCAGGCCGGGACTAGCGGGAGAGGAGCAGTACTTC. Its translation is CASRPGLAGEEQYF.

On this clone itself: The identical CDR3 is also encoded by other nucleotide sequences in the sample. This chain joins TRBV7-9 and TRBJ1-2; maybe TRBD1 (5 bases). The CDR3 covers 13 residues. V was clipped by 5 bases and J by 4 bases, with 11 bases between them. Germline lookup yields CDR1 SEHNR and CDR2 FQNEAQ (reference sequence). CDR3 amino acids: CASSPDSFYGYTF. In DNA form, the CDR3 reads TGTGCCAGCAGCCCCGACAGCTTCTATGGCTACACCTTC.

The chain joins TRBV28 to TRBJ1-2; 10 bases align to TRBD1. Germline values: CDR1 MDHEN, CDR2 SYDVKM. The V gene end was trimmed by 6 bases and the J gene end by 6 bases; junction bases not matched to a gene: 7. This CDR3 is 14 amino acids long. CDR3 DNA sequence: TGTGCCAGCAGGCCGGGACAGGGGCTGGATGGCTACACCTTC. It encodes CASRPGQGLDGYTF.

This clone occurred a few times. This chain joins TRBV7-2 and TRBJ1-5; 9 bases are shared with TRBD1. Per the germline V gene, CDR1 is SGHTA and CDR2 is FQGNSA. The CDR3 contains 15 residues. The V gene end was trimmed by 5 bases and the J gene end by 4 bases; junction bases not matched to a gene: 6. Written as DNA, the CDR3 is TGTGCCAGCAGCGTGACAGGGGGAGATAATCAGCCCCAGCATTTT. This sequence encodes CASSVTGGDNQPQHF.

The V call is TRBV2, the J call TRBJ2-1, with a tentative D call TRBD2 (5 bases). Germline V gene lookup returns CDR1 SNHLY and CDR2 FYNNEI. CDR3 length: 15 amino acids. V was clipped by 7 bases and J by 2 bases, with 15 bases between them. CDR3 amino acids: CASKGGYDAYNEQFF. In nucleotides, the CDR3 is TGTGCCAGCAAAGGAGGCTACGATGCCTACAATGAGCAGTTCTTC.

Notes on this clone: Germline is not matched at one junction end, which may reflect a read error. The CDR3, as DNA: TGTGCTAGCAGCTCGACAGGGGCAAGTCAGCCCCAGCATTTT. The encoded protein is CASSSTGASQPQHF. The V call is TRBV7-7, the J call TRBJ1-5; TRBD1 aligns across 8 bases. The CDR3 runs 14 residues. Looked up from germline, CDR1 is SSHAT and CDR2 is FNYEAQ (reference sequence).

The CDR3 region has the DNA TGTGCCAGCAGTTGGAGGGCGAACACTGAAGCTTTCTTT. It encodes CASSWRANTEAFF. The chain has TRBV12-3 or TRBV12-4 and TRBJ1-1; no firm D call. This CDR3 has 13 amino acids. The germline V and J ends were trimmed by 4 bases and 1 base, with 7 bases remaining between them.

This sequence joins TRBV11-3 and TRBJ2-3; D not resolved. Germline lookup yields CDR1 SGHNT and CDR2 YENEEA. Trimming cost V 6 bases and J 4 bases, with 17 bases left between them. The CDR3 is made up of 15 amino acids. CDR3 loop: CASSLSSFGADTQYF. CDR3 in DNA: TGTGCCAGCAGTTTGTCCTCATTCGGTGCAGATACGCAGTATTTT.

CDR3 region: CATSDWRANYNEQFF. CDR3 nucleotides: TGTGCCACCAGTGATTGGAGAGCTAACTACAATGAGCAGTTCTTC. The chain has TRBV24-1 and TRBJ2-1; D unresolved. This CDR3 has 15 amino acids. V shed 2 bases and J shed 3 bases, with 10 bases lying between them. Germline V gives CDR1 KGHDR, CDR2 SFDVKD.

CDR3 protein: CASRTGGSLFRGELFF. The CDR3, as DNA: TGCGCCAGCCGCACAGGGGGCTCCCTCTTCCGAGGGGAGCTGTTTTTT. The chain is built from TRBV10-2 and TRBJ2-2; 9 bases fit TRBD1. This CDR3 spans 16 amino acids. The V gene end was trimmed by 8 bases and the J gene end by 8 bases; junction bases not matched to a gene: 15. Germline V gives CDR1 WSHSY, CDR2 SAAADI.

V usage is TRBV10-3 and J usage is TRBJ1-1; 7 positions agree with TRBD1. Germline V gene data show CDR1 as ENHRY and CDR2 as SYGVKD. This CDR3 has 13 residues. V shed 4 bases and J 4 bases; nucleotides not matched to a gene: 3. The CDR3 protein is CAISASGGTEAFF. CDR3 coding DNA: TGTGCCATCAGTGCATCAGGGGGCACTGAAGCTTTCTTT.

The chain uses TRBV28 and TRBJ2-7, with 11 bases that match TRBD2. Trimming cost V 6 bases and J 6 bases; bases outside gene matches: 7. Germline V gene sequence: CDR1 MDHEN, CDR2 SYDVKM. The CDR3 runs to 14 residues. The CDR3 is CASSPLAGALEQYF. CDR3 DNA sequence: TGTGCCAGCAGCCCACTAGCGGGAGCTCTCGAGCAGTACTTC.

The J gene is TRBJ2-5, the V gene TRBV27, with TRBD1 identical over 8 bases. The CDR3 is 13 amino acids. Germline CDR1 MNHEY, CDR2 SMNVEV (reference sequence). V was pared by 7 bases and J by 2 bases, with 3 bases of the junction left unmatched. CDR3: CASKRQGQETQYF. The CDR3 nucleotides are TGTGCCAGCAAGAGACAGGGGCAAGAGACCCAGTACTTC.

This chain joins TRBV18 and TRBJ2-1, with TRBD1 identical over 12 bases. The J segment lost 8 bases and the V segment lost 4 bases, leaving 9 bases of the junction unmatched. The germline gives CDR1 KGHSH, CDR2 LQKENI. CDR3 length: 16 amino acids. The CDR3 protein is CASSLTRDRGPYEQFF. For the CDR3, the DNA is TGTGCCAGCTCACTAACCCGGGACAGGGGGCCGTATGAGCAGTTCTTC.

The chain links TRBV5-1 to TRBJ2-7; 7 bases map to TRBD1. The CDR3 runs 16 residues. The junction had 13 bases not matched to a gene; V was cut back by 4 bases and J by 3 bases. Germline values: CDR1 SGHRS, CDR2 YFSETQ. CDR3 nucleotide sequence: TGCGCCAGCAGCCGAACTGAAAAAGACAGGGACTACGAGCAGTACTTC. It is translated as CASSRTEKDRDYEQYF.

The chain joins TRBV5-1 to TRBJ1-1; TRBD1 aligns across 7 bases. From germline, CDR1 is SGHRS and CDR2 YFSETQ. With 4 bases clipped from V and 4 bases from J, the junction kept 7 bases outside the gene matches. The CDR3 spans 14 residues. The CDR3 nucleotides are TGCGCCAGCAGCCGCGGGACAGCAGGCACTGAAGCTTTCTTT. It translates to CASSRGTAGTEAFF. Looking up the rest from reference TRBV5-1 and TRBJ1-1 gives the full variable domain: KAGVTQTPRYLIKTRGQQVTLSCSPISGHRSVSWYQQTPGQGLQFLFEYFSETQRNKGNFPGRFSGRQFSNSRSEMNVSTLELGDSALYLCASSRGTAGTEAFFGQGTRLTVV.

This sequence joins TRBV9 and TRBJ2-7; TRBD1 matches 11 bases. The length of the CDR3 is 13 residues. Germline CDR1 and CDR2: SGDLS and YYNGEE. J gave up 7 bases and V 3 bases, and 3 bases lay outside the gene matches. The CDR3 is CASSGTGGREQYF. In DNA, the CDR3 is TGTGCCAGCAGCGGGACAGGGGGCCGGGAGCAGTACTTC.

The rearrangement joins TRBV5-4 to TRBJ2-6; the match to TRBD2 covers 8 bases. V gave up 4 bases and J gave up 0 bases; unmatched junction bases: 6. This CDR3 has 17 residues. Germline V gene data show CDR1 as SGHNT and CDR2 as YYREEE (reference sequence). CDR3 in amino acids: CASSQLAAVSGANVLTF. CDR3 sequence (DNA): TGTGCCAGCAGCCAACTAGCGGCTGTCTCTGGGGCCAACGTCCTGACTTTC.

The rearrangement links TRBV7-6 to TRBJ1-1; TRBD1 matches 8 bases. V shed 0 bases, J shed 1 base, and the junction held 7 bases outside the gene matches. The CDR3 spans 17 residues. Germline V gene lookup returns CDR1 SGHVS and CDR2 FNYEAQ. For the CDR3, the DNA is TGTGCCAGCAGCTTAGCGGCCGGACAGGGTGGGAACACTGAAGCTTTCTTT. This encodes CASSLAAGQGGNTEAFF.

The chain recombines TRBV9 with TRBJ1-5; 8 nucleotides align to TRBD1. The CDR3 consists of 16 residues. Trimming at V came to 0 bases and at J to 4 bases, leaving 6 bases not matched to a gene. CDR1 is SGDLS and CDR2 is YYNGEE in the germline V gene. The CDR3 coding sequence is TGTGCCAGCAGCGTAGCCCACAGGGGGAGTAATCAGCCCCAGCATTTT. Translation: CASSVAHRGSNQPQHF.

The chain recombines TRBV10-3 with TRBJ1-6, with a tentative D call TRBD1 (6 bases). This CDR3 spans 12 amino acids. Trimming stripped 9 bases from V and 7 bases from J, with 10 bases between. Germline CDR1 and CDR2: ENHRY and SYGVKD. CDR3 loop: CAIRTENSPLHF. DNA of the CDR3: TGTGCCATACGGACAGAGAATTCACCCCTCCACTTT.